Described below is a single T cell receptor beta chain sequence and its context. The CDR3 loop spans 15 amino acids. Germline V gene sequence: CDR1 MNHNY, CDR2 SVGAGI (reference sequence). The trim removed 6 bases at V and 3 bases at J, leaving 5 bases unmatched. Authors' data handling: Estimation of nucleated cell counts was performed using reference gene primer amplification. TCRdb's copy holds only in-frame clones and misses some; the assay was immunoSEQ multiplex PCR. From that table come the V and J calls and clone size; the DNA was used to work out D and trimming. The sample yields hundreds of thousands of clones, approximately 82% seen once. This sample was included in a study of blood T cell repertoires in COVID-19. Study overall: The origin of the acute and convalescent COVID-19 samples was the United States, Italy and Spain. Sample material is recorded as cDNA or gDNA derived from T cells, B-cell-depleted T cells, or PBMCs.

The chain has TRBV6-6 and TRBJ2-3; 11 nucleotides agree with TRBD2. The sample taken for sequencing was peripheral blood. The receptor was isolated from a woman older than 75 with acute or convalescent COVID-19. The CDR3 reads CASSPGLAATDTQYF. The DNA for the CDR3 is TGTGCCAGCAGCCCGGGACTAGCGGCTACAGATACGCAGTATTTT.